This T cell receptor beta chain comes out of a study of human T cells and chemical hapten exposure. Study results and caveats: Significantly greater numbers of large CDR3 similarity clusters came from expanded TCRs than from controls.

Described time point: patch test 3, about 24 weeks after DPC sensitization. Treatment here: therapeutic diphenylcyclopropenone sensitization with weekly scalp DPC. For the library, individual cDNA molecules each received unique molecular identifiers. TCRdb itself ran the RACE reads through MiXCR, one entry per CDR3 protein. The sample contains under 130,000 distinct CDR3 sequences, less than 40% of which appear only once. Notes on this clonotype: What it recognizes is unknown.

The TCR comes from a man aged 40-49 years with alopecia areata. Some clones in this sample may be carry-over from other donors' samples. The source material was whole blood, sampled in connection with sensitization to the hapten diphenylcyclopropenone (DPC).

The CDR3 spells CASSRYVSASYEQYF. CDR3 bases: TGTGCCAGCAGCCGATACGTTTCGGCGTCCTACGAGCAGTACTTC. The chain links TRBV3-1 to TRBJ2-7; D not certain. Trimming cost V 4 bases and J 1 base, with 14 bases left between them. This CDR3 spans 15 amino acids. Germline assignment: CDR1 LGHDT and CDR2 YNNKEL (reference sequence).